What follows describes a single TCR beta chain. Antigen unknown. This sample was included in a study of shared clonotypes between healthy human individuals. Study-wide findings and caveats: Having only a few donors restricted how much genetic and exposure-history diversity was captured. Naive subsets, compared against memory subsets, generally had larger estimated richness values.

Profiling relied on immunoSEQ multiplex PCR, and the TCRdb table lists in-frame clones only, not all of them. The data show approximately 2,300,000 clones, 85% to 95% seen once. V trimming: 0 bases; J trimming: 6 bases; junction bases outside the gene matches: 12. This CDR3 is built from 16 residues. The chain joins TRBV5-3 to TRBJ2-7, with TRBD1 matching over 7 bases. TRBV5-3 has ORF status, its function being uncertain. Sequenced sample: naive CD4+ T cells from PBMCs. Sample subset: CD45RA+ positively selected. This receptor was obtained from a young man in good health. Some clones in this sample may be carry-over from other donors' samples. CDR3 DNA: TGTGCCAGAAGCTTGGCCGCGTGGGGGACAGCGTCCGAGCAGTACTTC. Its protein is CARSLAAWGTASEQYF.